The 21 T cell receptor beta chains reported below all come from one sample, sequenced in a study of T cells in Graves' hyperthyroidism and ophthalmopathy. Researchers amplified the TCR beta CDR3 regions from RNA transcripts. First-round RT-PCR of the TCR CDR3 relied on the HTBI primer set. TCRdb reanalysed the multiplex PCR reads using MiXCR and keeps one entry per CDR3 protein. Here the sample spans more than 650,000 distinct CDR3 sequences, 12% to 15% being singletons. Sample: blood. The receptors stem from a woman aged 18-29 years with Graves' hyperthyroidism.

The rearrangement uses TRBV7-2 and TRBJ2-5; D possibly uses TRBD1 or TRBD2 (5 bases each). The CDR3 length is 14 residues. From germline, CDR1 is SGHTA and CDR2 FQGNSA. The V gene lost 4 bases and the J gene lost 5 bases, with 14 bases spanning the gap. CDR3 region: CASSSPTGRETQYF. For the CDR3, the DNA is TGTGCCAGCAGCTCCCCAACGGGACGCGAGACCCAGTACTTC.

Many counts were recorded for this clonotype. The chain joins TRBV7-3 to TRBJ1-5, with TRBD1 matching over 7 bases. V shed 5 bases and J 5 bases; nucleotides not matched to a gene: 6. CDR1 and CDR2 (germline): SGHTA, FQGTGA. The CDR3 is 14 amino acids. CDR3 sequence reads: CASSLTGDDQPQHF. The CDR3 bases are TGTGCCAGCAGCCTCACAGGGGACGATCAGCCCCAGCATTTT.

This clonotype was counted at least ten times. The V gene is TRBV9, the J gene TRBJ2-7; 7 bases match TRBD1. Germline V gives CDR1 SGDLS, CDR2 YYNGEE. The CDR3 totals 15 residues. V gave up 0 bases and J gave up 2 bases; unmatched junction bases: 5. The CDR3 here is CASSVAGTDTYEQYF. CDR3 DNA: TGTGCCAGCAGCGTAGCGGGGACAGACACCTACGAGCAGTACTTC.

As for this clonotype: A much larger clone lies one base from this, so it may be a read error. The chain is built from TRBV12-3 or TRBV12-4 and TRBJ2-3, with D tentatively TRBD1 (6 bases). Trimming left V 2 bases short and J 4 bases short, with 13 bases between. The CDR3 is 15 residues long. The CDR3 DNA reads TGTGCCAGCAGTTTATGGCTAGAGGGGGCAGATACGCAGTATTTT. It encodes CASSLWLEGADTQYF.

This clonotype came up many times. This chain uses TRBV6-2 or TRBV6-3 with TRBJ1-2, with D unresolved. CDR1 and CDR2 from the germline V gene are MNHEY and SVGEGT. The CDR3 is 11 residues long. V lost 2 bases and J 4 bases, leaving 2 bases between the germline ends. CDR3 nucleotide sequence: TGTGCCAGCAGTTACGTCTATGGCTACACCTTC. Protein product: CASSYVYGYTF.

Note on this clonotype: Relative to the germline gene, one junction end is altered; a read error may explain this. CDR3 DNA sequence: TGTGTCAGCAGCCCTGAGGGAGGTAGCGTAGCCTACAATGAGCAGTTCTTC. Amino acid sequence: CVSSPEGGSVAYNEQFF. V usage is TRBV9 and J usage is TRBJ2-1; possible D gene TRBD2, 6 bases. The CDR3 extends over 17 amino acids. CDR1 is SGDLS, CDR2 YYNGEE, per germline.

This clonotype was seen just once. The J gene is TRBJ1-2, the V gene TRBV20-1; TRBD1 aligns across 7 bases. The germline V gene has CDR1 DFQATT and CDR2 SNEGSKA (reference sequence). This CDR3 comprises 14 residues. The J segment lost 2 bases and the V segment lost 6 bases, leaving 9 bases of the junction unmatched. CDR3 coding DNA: TGCAGTGCCATCGCGGACAGGAGAAACTATGGCTACACCTTC. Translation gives CSAIADRRNYGYTF.

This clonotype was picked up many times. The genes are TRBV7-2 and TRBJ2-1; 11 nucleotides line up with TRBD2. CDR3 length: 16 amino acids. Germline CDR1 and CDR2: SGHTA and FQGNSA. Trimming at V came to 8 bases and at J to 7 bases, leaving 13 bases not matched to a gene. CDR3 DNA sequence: TGTGCCAGCGGCCAAAAGTGGGTAGCGGGAGGGAATGAGCAGTTCTTC. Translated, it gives CASGQKWVAGGNEQFF.

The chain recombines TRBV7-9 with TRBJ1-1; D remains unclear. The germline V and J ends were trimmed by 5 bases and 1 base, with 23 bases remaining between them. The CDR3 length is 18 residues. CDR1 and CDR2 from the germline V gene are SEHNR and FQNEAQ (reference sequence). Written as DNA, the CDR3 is TGTGCCAGCAGCGTTAGAGGGCAAAGATACTTCTCGAACACTGAAGCTTTCTTT. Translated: CASSVRGQRYFSNTEAFF.

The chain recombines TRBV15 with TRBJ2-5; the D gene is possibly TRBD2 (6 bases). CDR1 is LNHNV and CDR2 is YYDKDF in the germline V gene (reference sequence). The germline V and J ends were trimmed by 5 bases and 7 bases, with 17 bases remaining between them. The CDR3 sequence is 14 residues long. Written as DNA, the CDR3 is TGTGCCACCAGCGCGGAAGAGAGGGGAGGGACCCAGTACTTC. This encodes CATSAEERGGTQYF.

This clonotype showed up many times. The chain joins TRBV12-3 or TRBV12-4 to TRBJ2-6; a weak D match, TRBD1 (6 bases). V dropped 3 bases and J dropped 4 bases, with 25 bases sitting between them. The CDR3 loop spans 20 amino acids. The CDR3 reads CASSFVPGQQTTAGANVLTF. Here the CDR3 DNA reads TGTGCCAGCAGTTTTGTTCCCGGACAGCAAACCACGGCCGGGGCCAACGTCCTGACTTTC.

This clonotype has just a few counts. As DNA, the CDR3 is TGTGCCAGCAGTTTAGGGTCCGGGAGGGAAGAGACCCAGTACTTC. This translates into CASSLGSGREETQYF. The rearrangement links TRBV27 to TRBJ2-5; 8 bases fit TRBD2. This CDR3 is built from 15 residues. Trimming cost V 2 bases and J 3 bases; bases outside gene matches: 5. Per germline, CDR1 MNHEY and CDR2 SMNVEV (reference sequence).

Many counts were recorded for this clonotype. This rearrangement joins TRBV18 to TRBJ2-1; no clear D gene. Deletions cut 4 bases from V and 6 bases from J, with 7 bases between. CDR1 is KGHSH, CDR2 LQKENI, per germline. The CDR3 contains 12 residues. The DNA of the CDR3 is TGTGCCAGCTCACGTTCACCCAATGAGCAGTTCTTC. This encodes CASSRSPNEQFF.

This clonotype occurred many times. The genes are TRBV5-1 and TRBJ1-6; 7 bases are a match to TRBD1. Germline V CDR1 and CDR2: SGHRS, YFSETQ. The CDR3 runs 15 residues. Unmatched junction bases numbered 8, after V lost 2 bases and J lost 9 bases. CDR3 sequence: CASSFADREGSPLHF. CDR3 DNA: TGCGCCAGCAGCTTCGCCGACAGGGAAGGTTCACCCCTCCACTTT.

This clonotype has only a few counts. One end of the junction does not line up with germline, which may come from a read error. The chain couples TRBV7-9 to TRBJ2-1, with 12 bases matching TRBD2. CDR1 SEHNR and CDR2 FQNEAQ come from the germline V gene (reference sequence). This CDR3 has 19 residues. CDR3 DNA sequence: TGTGCCAGCACCTTAGAGGTACTAGCGGGAGGAAGCGGCTACAATGAGCAGTTCTTC. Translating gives CASTLEVLAGGSGYNEQFF.

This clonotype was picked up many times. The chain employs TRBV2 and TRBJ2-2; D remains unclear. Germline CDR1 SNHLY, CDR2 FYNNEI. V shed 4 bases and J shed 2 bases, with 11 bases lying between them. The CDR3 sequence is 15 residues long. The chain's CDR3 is CASSVQALNTGELFF. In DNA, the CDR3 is TGTGCCAGCAGTGTGCAGGCCTTAAACACCGGGGAGCTGTTTTTT.

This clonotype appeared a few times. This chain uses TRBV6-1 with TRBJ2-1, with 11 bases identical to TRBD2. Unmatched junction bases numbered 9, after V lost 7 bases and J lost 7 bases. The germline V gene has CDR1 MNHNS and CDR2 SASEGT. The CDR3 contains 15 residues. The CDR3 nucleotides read TGTGCCAGCATCTATAGCGGGAGGGGCTGGAATGAGCAGTTCTTC. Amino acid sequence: CASIYSGRGWNEQFF.

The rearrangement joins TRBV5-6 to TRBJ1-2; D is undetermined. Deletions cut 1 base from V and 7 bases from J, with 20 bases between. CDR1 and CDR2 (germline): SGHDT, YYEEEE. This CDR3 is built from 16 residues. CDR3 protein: CASSLSGQPPSGGYTF. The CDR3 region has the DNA TGTGCCAGCAGCTTGTCGGGCCAACCTCCTTCGGGTGGCTACACCTTC.

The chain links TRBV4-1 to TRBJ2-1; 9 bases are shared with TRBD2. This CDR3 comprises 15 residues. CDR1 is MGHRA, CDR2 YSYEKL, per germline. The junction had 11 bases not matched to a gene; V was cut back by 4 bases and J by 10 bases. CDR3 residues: CASSLGAGGPGEQFF. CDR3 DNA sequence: TGCGCCAGCAGCCTTGGAGCGGGAGGTCCCGGGGAGCAGTTCTTC.

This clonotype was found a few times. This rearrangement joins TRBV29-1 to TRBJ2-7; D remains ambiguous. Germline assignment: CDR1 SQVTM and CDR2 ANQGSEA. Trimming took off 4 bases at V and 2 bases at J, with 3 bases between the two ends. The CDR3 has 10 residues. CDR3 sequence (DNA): TGCAGCGTTGCTACCTACGAGCAGTACTTC. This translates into CSVATYEQYF.

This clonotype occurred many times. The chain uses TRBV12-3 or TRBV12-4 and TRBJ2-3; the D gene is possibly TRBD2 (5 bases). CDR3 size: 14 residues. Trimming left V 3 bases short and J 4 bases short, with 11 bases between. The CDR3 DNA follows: TGTGCCAGCAGTTTCTCCGGGGTGGCAGATACGCAGTATTTT. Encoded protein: CASSFSGVADTQYF.